Shown below are 3 T cell receptor beta chains from a single sample sequenced in a study of T cells in narcolepsy. Libraries were prepared by immunoSEQ multiplex PCR; TCRdb keeps only in-frame clonotypes and omits some of them. The profile shows about 21,000 clones, about 92% of them singletons. Sequencing used CD45RA- memory CD4+ T cells from PBMCs. These receptors were taken from a human donor with narcolepsy.

The chain uses TRBV6-6 and TRBJ1-1, with D maybe TRBD1 (6 bases). V shed 2 bases and J shed 2 bases, with 9 bases lying between them. The length of the CDR3 is 14 residues. Germline CDR1 and CDR2: MNHNY and SVGAGI (reference sequence). The CDR3 loop reads CASSYRGDNTEAFF. CDR3 sequence (DNA): TGTGCCAGCAGTTACAGGGGGGATAACACTGAAGCTTTCTTT.

The rearrangement joins TRBV5-1 to TRBJ2-2; 8 positions agree with TRBD2. CDR1 and CDR2 (germline): SGHRS, YFSETQ. The CDR3 is made up of 15 amino acids. The V segment lost 1 base and the J segment 6 bases; nucleotides outside the gene matches: 5. This CDR3 is CASSLTGLEAGELFF. In DNA form, the CDR3 reads TGCGCCAGCAGCTTGACGGGACTAGAGGCCGGGGAGCTGTTTTTT.

The V and J genes are TRBV27 and TRBJ2-1; 8 bases are shared with TRBD1. Germline CDR1 is MNHEY and CDR2 is SMNVEV (reference sequence). The V segment lost 3 bases and the J segment 4 bases; nucleotides outside the gene matches: 5. The CDR3 extends over 15 amino acids. CDR3 nucleotide sequence: TGTGCCAGCAGTTTCGGACAGGGAAGTTACAATGAGCAGTTCTTC. Its protein product is CASSFGQGSYNEQFF.